A selection of T cell receptor beta chains follows, all from one sample in a study of T cell responses to AZD1222 COVID-19 vaccine. The table came from immunoSEQ multiplex PCR; TCRdb's copy has only in-frame clones and leaves some out. The sample comprises 70,000 to 95,000 clones, approximately 92% of which are singletons, and 2% to 2.5% rests with the top ten. The material sequenced was peripheral blood, taken 28 days after the second AZD1222 dose. These receptors came from an adult who received the AZD1222 COVID-19 vaccine. CDR3s include the opening cysteine and the closing phenylalanine or tryptophan. The D gene is left open where the match is weak. Not every row has a clone size; where given, it reads once, few, many or a size class.

cdr3_length,d_call,clone_size,v_call,j_call,cdr3_aa,cdr3_nt
14,.,.,TRBV6-5,TRBJ1-6,CASRGETYNSPLHF,TGTGCCAGCAGGGGTGAAACCTATAATTCACCCCTCCACTTT
15,TRBD1,once,TRBV18,TRBJ2-7,CASSQGQGQSYEQYF,TGTGCCAGCTCACAAGGACAGGGCCAATCCTACGAGCAGTACTTC
15,.,.,TRBV29-1,TRBJ1-4,CSVELGLGFNEKLFF,TGCAGCGTTGAATTGGGTTTGGGATTTAATGAAAAACTGTTTTTT
15,.,few,TRBV6-2/TRBV6-3,TRBJ1-1,CASSTHAGMNTEAFF,TGTGCCAGCAGTACACACGCAGGAATGAACACTGAAGCTTTCTTT
13,.,.,TRBV28,TRBJ2-5,CASSLGLEKTQYF,TGTGCCAGCAGTTTAGGCCTGGAGAAGACCCAGTACTTC
16,TRBD1,.,TRBV5-4,TRBJ1-1,CASSLVRRGQPHEAFF,TGTGCCAGCAGCTTAGTTAGGCGGGGACAGCCTCACGAAGCTTTCTTT
11,.,once,TRBV13,TRBJ2-1,CASSFENEQFF,TGTGCCAGCAGCTTCGAGAATGAGCAGTTCTTC
16,TRBD2,.,TRBV18,TRBJ2-1,CASSPRLAGDDNEQFF,TGTGCCAGCTCACCGAGGCTAGCGGGGGATGACAATGAGCAGTTCTTC
12,.,.,TRBV12-3/TRBV12-4,TRBJ1-2,CASSSGGRGYTF,TGTGCCAGCAGTTCTGGGGGAAGAGGCTACACCTTC
10,TRBD1,.,TRBV2,TRBJ1-4,CASSGTGWIF,TGTGCCAGCAGTGGGACAGGGTGGATTTTT
14,.,.,TRBV5-1,TRBJ2-3,CASSLATSTDTQYF,TGCGCCAGCAGCTTAGCTACTAGCACAGATACGCAGTATTTT
15,.,.,TRBV9,TRBJ2-1,CASSVTLGLQGEQFF,TGTGCCAGCAGCGTAACGTTAGGACTTCAAGGCGAGCAGTTCTTC
14,.,.,TRBV7-6,TRBJ1-1,CASSLMNSGTEAFF,TGTGCCAGCAGCTTAATGAATTCCGGCACTGAAGCTTTCTTT
15,.,.,TRBV5-1,TRBJ2-7,CASKAGQPVSYEQYF,TGCGCCAGCAAGGCCGGACAGCCTGTCTCCTACGAGCAGTACTTC
12,.,.,TRBV18,TRBJ2-7,CASSPLQGGQYF,TGTGCCAGCTCACCATTGCAGGGTGGGCAGTACTTC
13,.,.,TRBV7-9,TRBJ1-2,CASSSQTDYGYTF,TGTGCCAGCAGCTCCCAGACAGACTATGGCTACACCTTC
15,.,.,TRBV5-1,TRBJ1-5,CASSTGPNSNQPQHF,TGCGCCAGCAGCACGGGGCCCAATAGCAATCAGCCCCAGCATTTT
16,.,once,TRBV6-5,TRBJ2-7,CASSYSDQTSSYEQYF,TGTGCCAGCAGTTACTCTGACCAGACGAGCTCCTACGAGCAGTACTTC
16,.,.,TRBV7-2,TRBJ2-4,CASSSSGTVAKNIQYF,TGTGCCAGCAGCTCCTCCGGCACAGTAGCCAAAAACATTCAGTACTTC
15,TRBD2,.,TRBV19,TRBJ2-7,CASSPLAGTSYEQYF,TGTGCCAGTAGTCCACTAGCGGGAACTTCCTACGAGCAGTACTTC
14,.,.,TRBV9,TRBJ1-6,CASSVGVFNSPLHF,TGTGCCAGCAGCGTAGGAGTCTTCAATTCACCCCTCCACTTT
15,TRBD1,.,TRBV11-2,TRBJ2-7,CASSLDWTGGNEQYF,TGTGCCAGCAGCTTAGATTGGACAGGGGGCAATGAGCAGTACTTC